A selection of T cell receptor beta chains follows, all from one sample in a study of OX40 agonist ivuxolimab in advanced cancers. The data were produced by immunoSEQ multiplex PCR, yet TCRdb's version contains in-frame clones alone and is incomplete. Found here are 20,000 to 25,000 clones, 79% of them singletons; the top ten hold around 13%. The sample here was CD4+ or CD8+ T cells sorted from blood, taken in a trial of the OX40 agonist ivuxolimab. All receptors derive from an adult with an advanced solid tumor such as melanoma, head and neck, liver or kidney cancer. CDR3s include the opening cysteine and the closing phenylalanine or tryptophan. D genes are given only for firm matches. The size of a clone is reported for some rows only, either as once, few or many, or as a class for expanded clones.

J | size | V | D | length | CDR3 | DNA
TRBJ1-6 | - | TRBV5-6 | TRBD1 | 16 | CASSLDRGGEESPLHF | TGTGCCAGCAGCTTGGACAGGGGCGGTGAAGAATCACCCCTCCACTTT
TRBJ1-1 | - | TRBV5-1 | - | 12 | CASSGDPEGAFF | TGCGCCAGCAGCGGTGATCCCGAAGGGGCTTTCTTT
TRBJ1-2 | - | TRBV19 | TRBD1 | 15 | CASSMRDRGIEGYTF | TGTGCCAGTAGTATGCGGGACAGGGGAATAGAAGGCTACACCTTC
TRBJ2-7 | - | TRBV27 | - | 14 | CASSLVGTSYEQYF | TGTGCCAGCAGTCTCGTGGGAACCTCCTACGAGCAGTACTTC
TRBJ1-2 | - | TRBV5-1 | - | 17 | CASSLAPGLQMNYGYTF | TGCGCCAGCAGCTTGGCTCCAGGGTTGCAAATGAACTATGGCTACACCTTC
TRBJ1-1 | - | TRBV28 | TRBD1 | 15 | CASSRRTGMNTEAFF | TGTGCCAGCAGTCGGAGGACAGGCATGAACACTGAAGCTTTCTTT
TRBJ1-1 | - | TRBV12-1 | - | 14 | CASSFPIGTAEAFF | TGTGCCAGCAGCTTTCCGATCGGGACAGCTGAAGCTTTCTTT
TRBJ2-3 | - | TRBV27 | TRBD2 | 14 | CASRSLGGVGTQYF | TGTGCCAGCAGATCCCTGGGAGGGGTAGGTACGCAGTATTTT
TRBJ2-1 | - | TRBV30 | - | 15 | CAWSVGLSSYNEQFF | TGTGCCTGGAGTGTGGGGCTGAGCTCCTACAATGAGCAGTTCTTC
TRBJ1-5 | - | TRBV7-2 | - | 16 | CASSLVGARANQPQHF | TGTGCCAGCAGCTTAGTAGGGGCCCGAGCTAATCAGCCCCAGCATTTT
TRBJ2-7 | - | TRBV2 | TRBD1 | 15 | CASRARQGEDYEQYF | TGTGCCAGCAGGGCAAGACAGGGGGAGGACTACGAGCAGTACTTC
TRBJ2-1 | - | TRBV11-2 | - | 13 | CASSRTPNNEQFF | TGTGCCAGCAGCAGGACTCCTAACAATGAGCAGTTCTTC
TRBJ1-1 | - | TRBV5-5 | - | 14 | CASSFRWGITEAFF | TGTGCCAGCAGCTTTCGGTGGGGAATCACTGAAGCTTTCTTT
TRBJ2-3 | - | TRBV6-6 | - | 16 | CASSYQGYAGTDTQYF | TGTGCCAGCAGTTACCAGGGGTACGCCGGCACAGATACGCAGTATTTT
TRBJ2-7 | once | TRBV18 | - | 13 | CASSSFGSYEQYF | TGTGCCAGCTCGTCCTTTGGCTCCTACGAGCAGTACTTC
TRBJ2-7 | - | TRBV7-8 | TRBD2 | 16 | CASSLIGLAGGYEQYF | TGTGCCAGCAGCTTAATAGGGCTAGCGGGGGGTTACGAGCAGTACTTC
TRBJ1-4 | - | TRBV5-1 | TRBD1 | 18 | CASSSREDRGLVNEKLFF | TGCGCCAGCAGCTCCCGGGAGGACAGGGGGCTGGTTAATGAAAAACTGTTTTTT
TRBJ2-3 | - | TRBV18 | - | 19 | CASSVPKRQPSLRTDTQYF | TGTGCCAGCTCAGTTCCTAAGCGACAGCCATCTCTCCGCACAGATACGCAGTATTTT
TRBJ1-4 | few | TRBV15 | TRBD1 | 15 | CATSSNRGQGEKLFF | TGTGCCACCAGCAGTAATAGGGGACAGGGAGAAAAACTGTTTTTT
TRBJ1-2 | - | TRBV6-5 | - | 14 | CASSSNTRFNGYTF | TGTGCCAGCAGTTCCAACACAAGGTTCAACGGCTACACCTTC
TRBJ1-5 | - | TRBV10-3 | - | 14 | CAIRGDGNNQPQHF | TGTGCCATCAGGGGAGACGGAAACAATCAGCCCCAGCATTTT
TRBJ1-1 | - | TRBV7-9 | TRBD1 | 14 | CASSLDRGDTEAFF | TGTGCCAGCAGCTTAGACAGGGGGGACACTGAAGCTTTCTTT
TRBJ2-7 | few | TRBV30 | - | 14 | CAWSGGGFSYEQYF | TGTGCCTGGAGCGGAGGCGGGTTCTCCTACGAGCAGTACTTC
TRBJ1-1 | - | TRBV9 | - | 15 | CASSVDPGSRTEAFF | TGTGCCAGCAGCGTAGATCCAGGAAGCAGGACTGAAGCTTTCTTT
TRBJ2-7 | - | TRBV7-3 | - | 15 | CASSLLRGPDYEQYF | TGTGCCAGCAGCTTATTGCGGGGGCCGGACTACGAGCAGTACTTC
TRBJ2-7 | - | TRBV5-4 | - | 14 | CASSLGQDRYEQYF | TGTGCCAGCAGCTTGGGACAGGATCGCTACGAGCAGTACTTC
TRBJ1-5 | - | TRBV30 | - | 14 | CAWSGGRDNQPQHF | TGTGCCTGGAGTGGTGGACGGGACAATCAGCCCCAGCATTTT
TRBJ1-6 | - | TRBV5-1 | - | 18 | CASSLLGRNTFYNSPLHF | TGCGCCAGCAGCCTCCTAGGACGGAATACTTTCTATAATTCACCCCTCCACTTT
TRBJ2-7 | - | TRBV6-5 | - | 14 | CASSPIIRSYEQYF | TGTGCCAGCAGTCCGATCATACGCTCCTACGAGCAGTACTTC
TRBJ2-3 | - | TRBV19 | TRBD2 | 16 | CASSPSVSGEPDTQYF | TGTGCCAGTAGTCCCTCCGTTAGCGGGGAGCCAGATACGCAGTATTTT
TRBJ1-6 | - | TRBV7-3 | TRBD1 | 17 | CASSFHEIQGARSPLHF | TGTGCCAGCAGCTTTCATGAGATACAGGGGGCGCGTTCACCCCTCCACTTT
TRBJ2-5 | - | TRBV5-1 | - | 14 | CASSFPDVTGTQYF | TGCGCCAGCAGCTTCCCTGACGTAACCGGGACCCAGTACTTC
TRBJ1-1 | - | TRBV30 | - | 11 | CAWADRNEAFF | TGTGCCTGGGCGGACAGAAATGAAGCTTTCTTT
TRBJ1-3 | - | TRBV6-5 | - | 16 | CASSLGALSWGNTIYF | TGTGCCAGCAGTTTAGGTGCATTGAGTTGGGGAAACACCATATATTTT
TRBJ1-4 | few | TRBV30 | TRBD1 | 14 | CAWSRTGGIEKLFF | TGTGCCTGGAGTCGGACAGGGGGCATCGAAAAACTGTTTTTT
TRBJ2-3 | - | TRBV5-4 | - | 15 | CASSLGSLGTDTQYF | TGTGCCAGCAGCTTGGGGTCATTAGGCACAGATACGCAGTATTTT
TRBJ1-6 | - | TRBV6-6 | - | 14 | CASSYGGISSPLHF | TGTGCCAGCAGTTACGGGGGAATTAGTTCACCCCTCCACTTT
TRBJ1-4 | - | TRBV7-2 | - | 16 | CASSLDVADINEKLFF | TGTGCCAGCAGCTTAGATGTTGCAGACATTAATGAAAAACTGTTTTTT
TRBJ1-3 | - | TRBV6-6 | - | 15 | CASSPGLISGNTIYF | TGTGCCAGCAGCCCGGGACTGATCTCTGGAAACACCATATATTTT
TRBJ2-7 | - | TRBV19 | TRBD1 | 15 | CASSISGQGAYEQYF | TGTGCCAGTAGTATATCGGGACAGGGGGCTTACGAGCAGTACTTC
TRBJ2-3 | - | TRBV7-7 | - | 15 | CASSRTGASTDTQYF | TGTGCCAGCAGCCGAACGGGGGCTAGCACAGATACGCAGTATTTT
TRBJ1-2 | - | TRBV19 | TRBD1 | 13 | CASSNTGEGGYTF | TGTGCCAGTAGTAATACAGGGGAAGGAGGCTACACCTTC
TRBJ2-7 | - | TRBV2 | - | 13 | CASSEALRDEQYF | TGTGCCAGCAGTGAAGCGCTTAGAGACGAGCAGTACTTC
TRBJ2-3 | once | TRBV4-1 | - | 13 | CASSPFLGDTQYF | TGCGCCAGCAGCCCCTTTCTGGGGGATACGCAGTATTTT
TRBJ1-6 | - | TRBV6-5 | - | 15 | CASSYHLQYNSPLHF | TGTGCCAGCAGTTACCACTTACAATATAATTCACCCCTCCACTTT